Listed below are T cell receptor beta chains from one sample, sequenced in a study of molecular identifiers for immune sequencing clone quantification. One entry per CDR3 protein results from TCRdb running MiXCR on the PCR reads. The sample has approximately 54,000 distinct CDR3 sequences; about 25% are singletons. Sequences were obtained from naive CD8+ T cells from blood, with Jurkat cell RNA spiked in. These receptor sequences come from a human donor in good health. Some libraries in this study had Jurkat cell RNA spiked in. Both conserved end residues are part of each CDR3. The D gene is left open where the match is weak. Clone size appears in some rows only: once, few, many, or a class for an expanded clone.

V	J	size	D	DNA	CDR3
TRBV4-3	TRBJ2-7	many	.	TGCGCCAGCAGCCAAGACTCGCGCAGATCCTACGAGCAGTACTTC	CASSQDSRRSYEQYF
TRBV6-1	TRBJ2-7	many	.	TGTGCCAGCAGTGATTGGGGGGGCCTGGGCTACGAGCAGTACTTC	CASSDWGGLGYEQYF
TRBV6-6	TRBJ2-7	few	.	TGTGCCAGCAGTAACTCCGGAACGGGGACCTACGAGCAGTACTTC	CASSNSGTGTYEQYF
TRBV7-9	TRBJ2-1	many	TRBD2	TGTGCCAGCAGCCCGAATCTAGCGGGAGGTTTTGAGCAGTTCTTC	CASSPNLAGGFEQFF
TRBV2	TRBJ2-4	few	.	TGTGCCAGCAAGGGGGCCAAAAACATTCAGTACTTC	CASKGAKNIQYF
TRBV7-8	TRBJ2-1	many	TRBD2	TGTGCCAGCAGCTCCCCCCCGGGACTAGTTTTTAATGAGCAGTTCTTC	CASSSPPGLVFNEQFF
TRBV27	TRBJ1-2	many	TRBD1	TGTGCCAGCAGTCACGGGACAGCCTATGGCTACACCTTC	CASSHGTAYGYTF
TRBV19	TRBJ2-3	.	TRBD1	TGTGCCAGTAGTCCAGGGACAGGAGCGTCAGATACGCAGTATTTT	CASSPGTGASDTQYF
TRBV7-9	TRBJ1-4	many	.	TGTGCCAGCAGCCCAGATCACCCGGAAAAACTGTTTTTT	CASSPDHPEKLFF
TRBV7-3	TRBJ2-1	many	TRBD2	TGTGCCAGCAGCTTAGGCGGGAGAAATGAGCAGTTCTTC	CASSLGGRNEQFF
TRBV7-9	TRBJ2-7	few	.	TGTGCCAGCAGCGAACCCCACGTCTTC	CASSEPHVF
TRBV19	TRBJ2-7	few	TRBD2	TGTGCCAGTAGTATAACTAGCGTACCCTCCTACGAGCAGTACTTC	CASSITSVPSYEQYF
TRBV29-1	TRBJ1-1	many	TRBD1	TGCAGCGTCCACACCCCGGGGCAGGGGGTCCCTGAAGCTTTCTTT	CSVHTPGQGVPEAFF
TRBV9	TRBJ2-5	many	.	TGTGCCAGCAGCGTAGAGCCGGGGACCCAGTACTTC	CASSVEPGTQYF
TRBV5-4	TRBJ1-3	many	TRBD1	TGTGCCAGCAGCTTTCAGGGGGCGCGAGGAAACACCATATATTTT	CASSFQGARGNTIYF
TRBV28	TRBJ1-1	many	.	TGTGCCAGCAGTTCTGAAGGGTTAGGGAACACTGAAGCTTTCTTT	CASSSEGLGNTEAFF
TRBV7-9	TRBJ1-1	many	TRBD1	TGTGCCAGCAGTACGGGACAGCAAATGAACACTGAAGCTTTCTTT	CASSTGQQMNTEAFF
TRBV29-1	TRBJ2-3	many	.	TGCAGCGTTGAGTGGGGGGACTTTAGCACAGATACGCAGTATTTT	CSVEWGDFSTDTQYF
TRBV3-1	TRBJ2-6	many	TRBD1	TGTGCCAGCAGCCAAGGTCTCCGGGACAGGGTAGTATTCGTCCTGACTTTC	CASSQGLRDRVVFVLTF
TRBV4-3	TRBJ2-6	many	.	TGCGCCAGCAGCCAAGATACAGGTGGGGCCAACGTCCTGACTTTC	CASSQDTGGANVLTF
TRBV4-1	TRBJ1-1	many	TRBD1	TGCGCCAGCACGAACAGGGGACGCGCTGAAGCTTTCTTT	CASTNRGRAEAFF
TRBV2	TRBJ2-3	many	.	TGTGCCAGCAGTGAAGCGCTTGAACCCCTGGGAGGCACAGATACGCAGTATTTT	CASSEALEPLGGTDTQYF
TRBV30	TRBJ2-3	.	TRBD2	TGTGCCTGGAGTGTACTCGGGCTAGCGGCCCCAGCTACGCAGTATTTT	CAWSVLGLAAPATQYF
TRBV6-2/TRBV6-3	TRBJ2-4	many	.	TGTGCCAGCAGTTCCCCGACAGGCTTGTTAAACATTCAGTACTTC	CASSSPTGLLNIQYF
TRBV28	TRBJ2-5	.	TRBD2	TGTGCCAGCAGTTTCCTTCTAGCGGCCCAAGAGACCCAGTACTTC	CASSFLLAAQETQYF
TRBV7-9	TRBJ1-4	few	TRBD1	TGTGCCAGCAGCTACCAGGGGGCGGGCGAAAAACTGTTTTTT	CASSYQGAGEKLFF
TRBV7-8	TRBJ1-6	many	.	TGTGCCAGCAGCTTAGCGTTGGTCCCGGAGGATTCCCTCCACTTT	CASSLALVPEDSLHF
TRBV29-1	TRBJ2-6	many	.	TGCAGCGTTGAGTCCGTCTCTGGGGCCAACGTCCTGACTTTC	CSVESVSGANVLTF
TRBV6-6	TRBJ2-7	many	.	TGTGCCAGCAGTTCATTCCCAGGGGACGAGCAGTACTTC	CASSSFPGDEQYF
TRBV2	TRBJ2-1	many	.	TGTGCCAGCCTGCTTCGGTATGAGCAGTTCTTC	CASLLRYEQFF
TRBV6-2/TRBV6-3	TRBJ2-4	.	TRBD1	TGTGCCAGCAGTTACCCCTCTCGCACAGGGGAACTAGCCAAAAACATTCAGTACTTC	CASSYPSRTGELAKNIQYF
TRBV19	TRBJ2-7	many	.	TGTGCCAGTAGTGTCGGAGCCTACGAGCAGTACTTC	CASSVGAYEQYF
TRBV28	TRBJ2-3	many	TRBD2	TGTGCCAGCAGTTTGGGACTAGCGGGAGGGCCAACAGATACGCAGTATTTT	CASSLGLAGGPTDTQYF
TRBV6-2/TRBV6-3	TRBJ2-2	many	.	TGTGCCAGCAGTTACCTGTACGGCGGGGAGCTGTTTTTT	CASSYLYGGELFF
TRBV7-9	TRBJ1-5	many	TRBD1	TGTGCCAGCAGCCTGGGACAGCACAATCAGCCCCAGCATTTT	CASSLGQHNQPQHF
TRBV7-6	TRBJ2-1	many	.	TGTGCCAGCAGCCAGACCAGGATGGATGAGCAGTTCTTC	CASSQTRMDEQFF
TRBV29-1	TRBJ2-3	many	TRBD2	TGCAGCGTTGATCTAGCGGTCACAGATACGCAGTATTTT	CSVDLAVTDTQYF
TRBV3-1	TRBJ1-1	few	.	TGTGCCAGCACCTTTACAGGGCTCACTGAAGCTTTCTTT	CASTFTGLTEAFF
TRBV29-1	TRBJ2-6	medium-sized	.	TGCAGCGTTGAAGTATTGGATGGGGCCAACGTCCTGACTTTC	CSVEVLDGANVLTF
TRBV7-9	TRBJ2-2	many	.	TGTGCCAGCAGCTCCCCCACGAACACCGGGGAGCTGTTTTTT	CASSSPTNTGELFF
TRBV5-6	TRBJ2-3	many	.	TGTGCCAGCAGCTTGATAGGGAACGGAGATACGCAGTATTTT	CASSLIGNGDTQYF
TRBV7-2	TRBJ2-3	.	.	TGTGCCAGCAGCTCGTACTATGTGCTCCGTGGGACAGATACGCAGTATTTT	CASSSYYVLRGTDTQYF
TRBV4-1	TRBJ1-2	many	.	TGCGCCAGCAGCCAAGTGGGCACCGATTATGGCTACACCTTC	CASSQVGTDYGYTF
TRBV3-1	TRBJ2-3	many	TRBD2	TGTGCCAGCAGCCTGGCGGGGCTAGCGGACACAGATACGCAGTATTTT	CASSLAGLADTDTQYF
TRBV11-1	TRBJ2-1	many	.	TGTGCCAGCAGCTTAGTTGCGGGAACCTACAATGAGCAGTTCTTC	CASSLVAGTYNEQFF
TRBV7-9	TRBJ1-3	many	.	TGTGCCAGCAGCTTAGTGGGGCCTGGAAACACCATATATTTT	CASSLVGPGNTIYF
TRBV18	TRBJ1-1	many	TRBD1	TGTGCCAGCTCACCATACGCCGGGGGACAGGCGAACACTGAAGCTTTCTTT	CASSPYAGGQANTEAFF
TRBV5-4	TRBJ1-1	many	TRBD1	TGTGCCAGCAGGACGACGGGGACAGGGGCGAAAGAAGCTTTCTTT	CASRTTGTGAKEAFF
TRBV9	TRBJ2-3	few	TRBD2	TGTGCCAGCAGCGTAGGGATAGCGGGGTACCGAGATACGCAGTATTTT	CASSVGIAGYRDTQYF
TRBV27	TRBJ1-2	.	.	TGTGCCAGCAGCATTCACAGGGAGCGAGGCTACACCTTC	CASSIHRERGYTF
TRBV4-3	TRBJ2-2	many	TRBD1	TGCGCCAGCAGCCAAGAGGGCGACAGGGTGGCCGGGGAGCTGTTTTTT	CASSQEGDRVAGELFF
TRBV4-3	TRBJ2-7	many	.	TGCGCCAGCAGCCAAGAAAGGGGCCGGGGAGCCTACGAGCAGTACTTC	CASSQERGRGAYEQYF
TRBV29-1	TRBJ2-7	.	.	TGCAGCGTTTACAAGCTAACAGGGACCTACGAGCAGTACTTC	CSVYKLTGTYEQYF
TRBV19	TRBJ2-1	many	TRBD1	TGTGCCAGTAGTCACTCCCGGGACAGCTACTACAATGAGCAGTTCTTC	CASSHSRDSYYNEQFF
TRBV6-2/TRBV6-3	TRBJ1-5	.	.	TGTGCCAGCAGCTGGCAGGAGAGGCAGCCCCAGCATTTT	CASSWQERQPQHF
TRBV12-3/TRBV12-4	TRBJ2-1	few	.	TGTGCCAGCAGTTCCCGACACCAATTCTCCTACAATGAGCAGTTCTTC	CASSSRHQFSYNEQFF